Listed below are T cell receptor beta chains from one sample, sequenced in a study of immune characteristics of hereditary and idiopathic chronic pancreatitis. Generated by immunoSEQ multiplex PCR, the TCRdb table keeps only in-frame clones and is missing some. The sample shows 11,000 to 15,000 clones, around 79% of them seen only once. Specimen: pancreas tissue with hereditary chronic pancreatitis. These receptors all stem from a human donor with chronic pancreatitis. Both conserved end residues are trimmed from each CDR3. A D gene is named only where the DNA matches it firmly. Some rows mark clone size as missing; the rest say once, few, many or name a class of expanded clone.

CDR3 protein,D gene,J gene,clone size,V gene
ASSLTDAWELF,NA,TRBJ2-2,NA,TRBV5-1
ASSDKSSGYNEQF,TRBD2,TRBJ2-1,NA,TRBV6-4
ASSEVLNTEAF,NA,TRBJ1-1,NA,TRBV6-1
ASSLRGPTDYEQY,NA,TRBJ2-7,NA,TRBV7-8
ASSEERQETQY,NA,TRBJ2-5,NA,TRBV2
ASSLGASTDTQY,NA,TRBJ2-3,few,TRBV7-2
ASSLEGTNTGELF,NA,TRBJ2-2,NA,TRBV6-5
ASSQPTGMREY,NA,TRBJ2-7,NA,TRBV5-6
SAARVRELF,NA,TRBJ2-2,NA,TRBV20-1
ASSLVRATLGETQY,NA,TRBJ2-5,NA,TRBV5-1
SASAGAKNIQY,NA,TRBJ2-4,NA,TRBV20-1
ASKGGLHYTGELF,NA,TRBJ2-2,NA,TRBV6-5
ASSQDSAGEAYNEQF,NA,TRBJ2-1,NA,TRBV4-2
ASSGTGAYEQY,NA,TRBJ2-7,once,TRBV9
AWKRGQAYEQY,NA,TRBJ2-7,NA,TRBV30
ATSDPRTGDHNEQF,TRBD1,TRBJ2-1,NA,TRBV24-1
AWSPLGASGGELF,TRBD2,TRBJ2-2,few,TRBV30
ASSEVAGVGNEQF,TRBD2,TRBJ2-1,NA,TRBV6-4
ASSALLAGGACNEQF,TRBD2,TRBJ2-1,NA,TRBV6-1
ASSWDGGQEAF,NA,TRBJ1-1,few,TRBV7-2
ASSNSGVSYEQY,NA,TRBJ2-7,NA,TRBV27
ASSLTGPYGYT,NA,TRBJ1-2,NA,TRBV12-3/TRBV12-4
ASSYSQGSGTIY,NA,TRBJ1-3,NA,TRBV6-5
ATLPYDGSSEQF,NA,TRBJ2-1,once,TRBV28
ASRLRDLMNTEAF,NA,TRBJ1-1,NA,TRBV27
ASSKSGTGHGYT,TRBD1,TRBJ1-2,NA,TRBV6-5
AISPGLVTDTQY,NA,TRBJ2-3,once,TRBV10-3
ASSQEFGGRGQTPGNTIY,NA,TRBJ1-3,NA,TRBV4-2
ASLDRGGGQPQH,TRBD1,TRBJ1-5,NA,TRBV6-5
ASSSTLKEGGYT,NA,TRBJ1-2,NA,TRBV7-2
ASVREIGELF,NA,TRBJ2-2,NA,TRBV2
ASSETSGSQETQY,TRBD2,TRBJ2-5,NA,TRBV28
ASSLGSLNTEAF,NA,TRBJ1-1,NA,TRBV5-1
ASSSGLYNEQF,TRBD2,TRBJ2-1,NA,TRBV6-2/TRBV6-3
ASSLGAGGAIDTQY,TRBD2,TRBJ2-3,NA,TRBV7-9
ASSYTPNANYGYT,NA,TRBJ1-2,NA,TRBV6-5
ASSEGHTGELF,NA,TRBJ2-2,once,TRBV6-4